The clone carrying this T cell receptor (beta chain) came up once. These data are taken from a study of blood T cell repertoires in COVID-19. Across the study: COVID-19 samples from acute and convalescent phases originated in the United States, Italy and Spain.

Trimming took off 6 bases at V and 4 bases at J, with 9 bases between the two ends. CDR3 length equals 13 residues. Germline CDR1 reads KGHDR; CDR2 reads SFDVKD. Assay: immunoSEQ multiplex PCR; the TCRdb copy retains only in-frame clones and omits some. This sample has some 400,000 clones, with about 89% found just once. Participant-given clinical history determined each cohort assignment. The sequencing input was PBMCs or T cells enriched from blood (not recorded which). The sequence derives from a man aged 30 to 45 who had recovered from COVID-19. This chain links TRBV24-1 with TRBJ1-5, with D tentatively TRBD1 (5 bases). The CDR3 bases are TGTGCCACCAGTCAGGGTTGGAATCAGCCCCAGCATTTT. It encodes CATSQGWNQPQHF.